Reported below is one T cell receptor beta chain. What it binds is unknown. Primers included in the PCR were 60 Vbeta and 13 Jbeta primers. Assay: immunoSEQ multiplex PCR; the TCRdb copy retains only in-frame clones and omits some. The sample lists about 110,000 clones; 70% to 85% were seen once. The sample belongs to a study of cytomegalovirus exposure and HLA in healthy donors. Study results and caveats: A later analysis linked a missense DCLRE1C variant to TCR beta V- and J-gene trimming. Presence/absence comparisons presumed near-even sequencing depth among donors. Earlier results showed most TCR beta V segments being productive about 87% or about 30% of the time.

Germline V lookup: CDR1 LGHNA, CDR2 YNFKEQ. J was trimmed by 8 bases and V by 4 bases; bases with no gene match: 6. The CDR3 spans 13 residues. V is TRBV4-2 and J is TRBJ2-3, with 7 bases fitting TRBD2. Material: PBMCs. The TCR originated in a man aged 30-40 years in good health and CMV-seropositive. The chain's CDR3 is CASSPKPGGTQYF. The DNA for the CDR3 is TGTGCCAGCAGCCCTAAGCCGGGAGGTACGCAGTATTTT.